This T cell receptor beta chain stems from a study of beta chain features in type 1 diabetes. The study reverse transcribed the entire isolated RNA, so it sequenced expressed TCRB transcripts. The assay was immunoSEQ multiplex PCR, and TCRdb's table has in-frame clones only and misses some. The sample carries over 25,000 clones, less than 60% recorded once. CDR3 length: 16 amino acids. In germline, CDR1 is SGHTA, CDR2 FQGNSA. V lost 5 bases, J lost 4 bases, and 8 bases stayed unmatched. General study findings and limits: Reduced insertions and increased deletions marked VDJ junctions in type 1 diabetes patients. Within each of all four CD4+ subsets, Type 1 diabetes patients had TCRB CDR3s that were moderately but significantly shorter.

This clone was seen a handful of times. No antigen is known for it. This chain links TRBV7-2 with TRBJ2-1, with 10 bases lining up with TRBD2. Source material: Tregs from blood. The receptor was isolated from a young woman with type 1 diabetes. In DNA, the CDR3 is TGTGCCAGCAGCATGGGACTAGCGTCCCTATACAATGAGCAGTTCTTC. The encoded protein is CASSMGLASLYNEQFF.